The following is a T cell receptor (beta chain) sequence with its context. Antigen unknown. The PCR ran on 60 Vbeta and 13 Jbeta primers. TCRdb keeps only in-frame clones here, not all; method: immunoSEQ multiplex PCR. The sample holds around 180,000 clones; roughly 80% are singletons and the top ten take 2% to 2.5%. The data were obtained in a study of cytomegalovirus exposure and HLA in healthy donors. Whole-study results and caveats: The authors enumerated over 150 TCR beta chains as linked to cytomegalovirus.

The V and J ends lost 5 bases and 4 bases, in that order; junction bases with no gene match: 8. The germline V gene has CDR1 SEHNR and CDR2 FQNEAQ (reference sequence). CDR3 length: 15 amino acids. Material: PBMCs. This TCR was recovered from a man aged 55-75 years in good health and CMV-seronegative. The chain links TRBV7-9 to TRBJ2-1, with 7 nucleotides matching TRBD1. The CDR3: CASSDTGAPYNEQFF. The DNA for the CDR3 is TGTGCCAGCAGCGACACAGGGGCACCTTACAATGAGCAGTTCTTC. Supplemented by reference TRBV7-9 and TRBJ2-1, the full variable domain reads DTGVSQNPRHKITKRGQNVTFRCDPISEHNRLYWYRQTLGQGPEFLTYFQNEAQLEKSRLLSDRFSAERPKGSFSTLEIQRTEQGDSAMYLCASSDTGAPYNEQFFGPGTRLTVL.